This T cell receptor beta chain was identified during a study of shared clonotypes between healthy human individuals. TCRdb keeps only in-frame clones here, not all; method: immunoSEQ multiplex PCR. The sample includes approximately 2.3 million clones, more than 85% of them seen just once. This clone was picked up one time. Its antigen remains unidentified. Findings of the study overall: Generation probabilities of non-shared clonotypes were lower (relative to those shared by all four donors).

CDR1 and CDR2 from the germline V gene are MDHEN and SYDVKM. This CDR3 comprises 16 residues. V was clipped by 6 bases and J by 6 bases, with 22 bases between them. What was sequenced was naive CD4+ T cells from PBMCs. Subset of the sample: CD45RA+ positively selected. The V call is TRBV28, the J call TRBJ2-3, with D possibly called TRBD1 or TRBD2 (5 bases each). This TCR was sampled from a man aged 18 to 35 in good health. Some clones in this sample may be carry-over from other donors' samples. In DNA form, the CDR3 reads TGTGCCAGCAGGGAAACCGGGACGCCGTTCGGGGATACGCAGTATTTT. This gives the protein CASRETGTPFGDTQYF.